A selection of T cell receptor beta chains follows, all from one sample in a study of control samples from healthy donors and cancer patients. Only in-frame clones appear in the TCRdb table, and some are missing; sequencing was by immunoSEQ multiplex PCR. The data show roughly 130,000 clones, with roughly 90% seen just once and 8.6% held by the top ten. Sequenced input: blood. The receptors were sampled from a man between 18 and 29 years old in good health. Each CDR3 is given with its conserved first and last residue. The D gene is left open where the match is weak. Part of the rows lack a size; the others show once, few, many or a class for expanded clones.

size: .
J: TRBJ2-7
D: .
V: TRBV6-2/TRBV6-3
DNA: TGTGCCAGCAGCCCTCATTTAGGGGACGGGTACTTC
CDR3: CASSPHLGDGYF

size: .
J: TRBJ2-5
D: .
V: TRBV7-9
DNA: TGTGCCAGCAGCTTAGAGGCCCAGTACTTC
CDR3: CASSLEAQYF

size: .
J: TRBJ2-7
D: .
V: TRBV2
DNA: TGTGCCAGCAGTTCCGGGACTGACTACGAGCAGTACTTC
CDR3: CASSSGTDYEQYF

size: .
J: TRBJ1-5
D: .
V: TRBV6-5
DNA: TGTGCCAGCAGGGTCAGGGGTAGCAATCAGCCCCAGCATTTT
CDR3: CASRVRGSNQPQHF

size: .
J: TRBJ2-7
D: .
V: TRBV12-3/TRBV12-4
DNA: TGTGCCAGCAGTTTATGGCAGGGCGACGAGCAGTACTTC
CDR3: CASSLWQGDEQYF

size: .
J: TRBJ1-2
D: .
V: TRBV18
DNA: TGTGCCAGCTCACCACTCTGGCGGGAAGGACCGGACGGCTACACCTTC
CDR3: CASSPLWREGPDGYTF

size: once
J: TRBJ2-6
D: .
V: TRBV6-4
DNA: TGTGCCAGCAGTGAGTCAGGGGAAAGCAACGTCCTGACTTTC
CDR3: CASSESGESNVLTF

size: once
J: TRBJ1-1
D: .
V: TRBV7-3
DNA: TGTGCCAGCAGCTTAATCGCGACCACTGAAGCTTTCTTT
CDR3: CASSLIATTEAFF

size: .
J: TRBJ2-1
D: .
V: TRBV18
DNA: TGTGCCAGCTCACCCGGACAGAGCTCCTACAATGAGCAGTTCTTC
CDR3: CASSPGQSSYNEQFF

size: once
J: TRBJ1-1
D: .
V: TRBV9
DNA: TGTGCCAGCAGCCAGTCAGGGTACACTGAAGCTTTCTTT
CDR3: CASSQSGYTEAFF

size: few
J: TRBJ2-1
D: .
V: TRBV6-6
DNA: TGTGCCAGCAGTTGGACAGCGAATGAGCAGTTCTTC
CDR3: CASSWTANEQFF

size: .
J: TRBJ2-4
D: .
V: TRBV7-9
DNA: TGTGCCAGCAGCTTATCGGACGGGGGAAGTGGGGCCAAAAACATTCAGTACTTC
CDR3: CASSLSDGGSGAKNIQYF

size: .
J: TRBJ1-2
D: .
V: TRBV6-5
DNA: TGTGCCAGCAAACCGCAGGGGTTAGCGTACTATGGCTACACCTTC
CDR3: CASKPQGLAYYGYTF

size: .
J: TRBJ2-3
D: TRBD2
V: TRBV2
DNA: TGTGCCAGCAGCCGCCGGCCTCTAGCGGGGAGCACAGATACGCAGTATTTT
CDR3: CASSRRPLAGSTDTQYF

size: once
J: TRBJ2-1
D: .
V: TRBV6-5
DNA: TGTGCCAGCAGTTATCGGACGGCGGCGGATGAGCAGTTCTTC
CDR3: CASSYRTAADEQFF

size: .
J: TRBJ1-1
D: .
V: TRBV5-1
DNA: TGCGCCAGCAACGAAGGTCCGTTGACAACCACTGAAGCTTTCTTT
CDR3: CASNEGPLTTTEAFF

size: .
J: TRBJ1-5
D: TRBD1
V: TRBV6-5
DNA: TGTGCCAGCAGTCAAAGACAGGGGGTCGGTCAGCCCCAGCATTTT
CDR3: CASSQRQGVGQPQHF

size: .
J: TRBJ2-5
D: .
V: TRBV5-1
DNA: TGCGCCAGCAGCTTGCGGGGGTGGGGAGAGACCCAGTACTTC
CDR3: CASSLRGWGETQYF

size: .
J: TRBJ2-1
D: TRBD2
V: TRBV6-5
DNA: TGTGCCAGCAGGGGGCTAGCGGGGGGTTACAATGAGCAGTTCTTC
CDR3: CASRGLAGGYNEQFF

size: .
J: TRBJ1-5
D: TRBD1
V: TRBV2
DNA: TGTGCCAGCAGTTCGCCGGGACAGGGGGCGCTACGAGAACCCCAGCATTTT
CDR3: CASSSPGQGALREPQHF

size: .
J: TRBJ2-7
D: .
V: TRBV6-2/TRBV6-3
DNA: TGTGCCAGCAGTTACCTCGGGGGCAACTACGAGCAGTACTTC
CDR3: CASSYLGGNYEQYF

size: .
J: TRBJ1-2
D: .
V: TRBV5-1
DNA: TGCGCCAGCAACTTGGACGGGGGACAACCATACACCTTC
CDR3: CASNLDGGQPYTF

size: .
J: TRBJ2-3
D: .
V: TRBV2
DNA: TGTGCCAGCAGTGAATATGCAGATACGCAGTATTTT
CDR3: CASSEYADTQYF

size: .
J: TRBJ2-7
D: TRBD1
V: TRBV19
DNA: TGTGCCAGTCGGACAGGGGGGTCCTACGAGCAGTACTTC
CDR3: CASRTGGSYEQYF

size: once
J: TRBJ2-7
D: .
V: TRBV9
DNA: TGTGCCAGCAGCGTAGAGGCCGGTCTCTACGAGCAGTACTTC
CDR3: CASSVEAGLYEQYF

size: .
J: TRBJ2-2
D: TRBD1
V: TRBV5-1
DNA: TGCGCCAGCAGTACGGACAGGGGATACACCGGGGAGCTGTTTTTT
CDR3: CASSTDRGYTGELFF

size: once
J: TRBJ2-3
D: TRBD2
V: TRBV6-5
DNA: TGTGCCAGCAGCCCAGGACTAGCGGGAGTTAATACGCAGTATTTT
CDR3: CASSPGLAGVNTQYF

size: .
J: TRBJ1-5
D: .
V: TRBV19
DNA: TGTGCCAGTAGTATACGTTCCCGGACAGTAAATCAGCCCCAGCATTTT
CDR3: CASSIRSRTVNQPQHF